Following are 3 T cell receptor beta chains from one sample sequenced in a study of OX40 agonist ivuxolimab in advanced cancers. Assay used: immunoSEQ multiplex PCR; TCRdb lists only in-frame clones, some missing. The sample shows roughly 48,000 clones, around 79% of them seen only once. The source material was CD4+ or CD8+ T cells sorted from blood, sampled in a trial of the OX40 agonist ivuxolimab. The receptors stem from an adult with an advanced solid tumor such as melanoma, head and neck, liver or kidney cancer.

The chain recombines TRBV28 with TRBJ2-7, with D tentatively TRBD1 (6 bases). The CDR3 spans 12 residues. Per germline, CDR1 MDHEN and CDR2 SYDVKM. V lost 2 bases and J 7 bases, leaving 9 bases between the germline ends. The CDR3 protein is CASSLPRGEQYF. The CDR3 DNA sequence: TGTGCCAGCAGTTTACCCAGGGGTGAGCAGTACTTC.

The chain carries TRBV30 and TRBJ1-5, with TRBD1 as a possible D gene (5 bases). The CDR3 is made up of 13 amino acids. The germline V gene encodes CDR1 GTSNPN and CDR2 SVGIG (reference sequence). Trimming removed 5 bases from V and 8 bases from J, with 16 bases in between. The CDR3 reads CAWGWGRTEPQHF. CDR3 in DNA: TGTGCCTGGGGTTGGGGCAGGACGGAGCCCCAGCATTTT.

This sequence joins TRBV6-5 and TRBJ2-7; D gene unclear. Per the germline V gene, CDR1 is MNHEY and CDR2 is SVGAGI. With 6 bases removed from V and 9 bases from J, the gap between germline ends came to 15 bases. This CDR3 is built from 12 residues. CDR3 protein: CASSRREGRQYF. Written as DNA, the CDR3 is TGTGCCAGCAGCCGTAGGGAAGGGCGGCAGTACTTC.